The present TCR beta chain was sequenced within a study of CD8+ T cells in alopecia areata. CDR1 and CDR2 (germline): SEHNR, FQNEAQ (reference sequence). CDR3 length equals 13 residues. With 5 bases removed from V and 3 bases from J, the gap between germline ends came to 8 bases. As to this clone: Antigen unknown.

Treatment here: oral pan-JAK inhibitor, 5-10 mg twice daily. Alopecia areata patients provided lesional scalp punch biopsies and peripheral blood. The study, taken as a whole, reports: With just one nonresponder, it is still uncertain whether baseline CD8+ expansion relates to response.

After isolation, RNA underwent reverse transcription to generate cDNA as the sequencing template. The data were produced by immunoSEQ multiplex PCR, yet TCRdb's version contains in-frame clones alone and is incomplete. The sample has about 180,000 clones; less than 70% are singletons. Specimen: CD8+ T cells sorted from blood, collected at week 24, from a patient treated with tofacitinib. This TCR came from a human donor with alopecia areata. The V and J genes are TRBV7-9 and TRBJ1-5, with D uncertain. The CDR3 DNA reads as TGTGCCAGCAGCCCTGACCTCAATCAGCCCCAGCATTTT. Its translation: CASSPDLNQPQHF. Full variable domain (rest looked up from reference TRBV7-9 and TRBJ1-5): DTGVSQNPRHKITKRGQNVTFRCDPISEHNRLYWYRQTLGQGPEFLTYFQNEAQLEKSRLLSDRFSAERPKGSFSTLEIQRTEQGDSAMYLCASSPDLNQPQHFGDGTRLSIL.